Reported below is one T cell receptor beta chain. Its specificity is unknown. V was pared by 1 base and J by 3 bases, with 8 bases of the junction left unmatched. There are 17 residues in the CDR3. Germline-derived CDR1 and CDR2 are SGHVS and FQNEAQ. From the 5' RACE reads, TCRdb called clonotypes with MiXCR, one entry per CDR3 protein. The sample consists of some 590,000 distinct CDR3 sequences, approximately 10% of them appearing once. The sample is drawn from a study of identical twins. Study-level findings and limits: Cord blood beta clonotypes that were abundant carried fewer insertions, and memory repertoires showed no such trend. Conclusions were drawn cross-sectionally by statistical analysis, without following the same donors.

Another study also made use of these data, one on yellow fever vaccine responses in identical twins. From that second work: The authors reported partly convergent, partly personalized vaccine responses in identical twins.

The sequenced sample consisted of PBMCs. The TCR sequence derives from a woman younger than 35 in good health. The gene calls are TRBV7-8 and TRBJ2-3; 9 bases match TRBD2. The DNA for the CDR3 is TGTGCCAGCAGCTTAGTCCCTAGCGGGGTACTGACAGATACGCAGTATTTT. It encodes CASSLVPSGVLTDTQYF. The full variable domain, completed using reference TRBV7-8 and TRBJ2-3, is GAGVSQSPRYKVAKRGQDVALRCDPISGHVSLFWYQQALGQGPEFLTYFQNEAQLDKSGLPSDRFFAERPEGSVSTLKIQRTQQEDSAVYLCASSLVPSGVLTDTQYFGPGTRLTVL.